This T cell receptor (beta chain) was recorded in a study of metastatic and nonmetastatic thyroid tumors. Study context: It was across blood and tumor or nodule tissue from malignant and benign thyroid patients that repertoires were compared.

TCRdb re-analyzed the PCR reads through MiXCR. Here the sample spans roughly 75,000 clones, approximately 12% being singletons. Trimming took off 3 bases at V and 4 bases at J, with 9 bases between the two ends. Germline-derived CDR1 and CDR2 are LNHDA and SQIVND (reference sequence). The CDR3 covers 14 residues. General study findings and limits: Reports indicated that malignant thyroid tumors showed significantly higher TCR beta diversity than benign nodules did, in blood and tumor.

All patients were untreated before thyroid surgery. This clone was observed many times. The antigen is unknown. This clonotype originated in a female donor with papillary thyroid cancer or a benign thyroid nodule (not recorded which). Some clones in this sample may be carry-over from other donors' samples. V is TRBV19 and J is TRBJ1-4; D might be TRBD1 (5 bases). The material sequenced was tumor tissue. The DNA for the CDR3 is TGTGCCAGTAGTATCGACAGCCGTAATGAAAAACTGTTTTTT. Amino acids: CASSIDSRNEKLFF.